The rows below give T cell receptor beta chains drawn from one sample of a study of identical twins. TCRdb re-called the 5' RACE reads with MiXCR, one entry per CDR3 protein. The sample holds about 430,000 distinct CDR3 sequences, approximately 18% seen once. The sample comprised naive T cells sorted from blood. The receptors shown here come from a man in his fifties in good health. CDR3s include the opening cysteine and the closing phenylalanine or tryptophan. Each record gives: D gene, V gene, CDR3 length, J gene, clone size, CDR3 DNA, CDR3 protein. The D gene is left open where the match is weak. A row's size may be missing; if present it is once, few, many or a size class.

D: TRBD1; V: TRBV5-5; length: 14; J: TRBJ1-1; size: once; DNA: TGTGCCAGCAACCCCGGGACAGGGAACACTGAAGCTTTCTTT; CDR3: CASNPGTGNTEAFF
D: TRBD2; V: TRBV19; length: 17; J: TRBJ2-1; size: many; DNA: TGTGCCAGTAGTATGGACGTGGCTAGCGGTTTCTACAATGAGCAGTTCTTC; CDR3: CASSMDVASGFYNEQFF
D: .; V: TRBV7-2; length: 15; J: TRBJ1-1; size: .; DNA: TGTGCCAGCAGCAAAAGGGGGGGGGCGAACACTGAAGCTTTCTTT; CDR3: CASSKRGGANTEAFF
D: TRBD1; V: TRBV5-1; length: 18; J: TRBJ1-2; size: few; DNA: TGCGCCAGCAGCTCTTTCTCTGACAGGGAGAAAGCTAACTATGGCTACACCTTC; CDR3: CASSSFSDREKANYGYTF
D: .; V: TRBV10-3; length: 11; J: TRBJ2-7; size: few; DNA: TGTGCCATGGGGAGCTCCTACGAGCAGTACTTC; CDR3: CAMGSSYEQYF
D: .; V: TRBV12-3/TRBV12-4; length: 17; J: TRBJ2-2; size: .; DNA: TGTGCCAGCAGTTCCCTGCCAGTGATCGCGAACACCGGGGAGCTGTTTTTT; CDR3: CASSSLPVIANTGELFF
D: .; V: TRBV3-1; length: 15; J: TRBJ2-1; size: many; DNA: TGTGCCAGCAGCCAAACTCCCGGGAGAGGAAATGAGCAGTTCTTC; CDR3: CASSQTPGRGNEQFF
D: .; V: TRBV10-3; length: 16; J: TRBJ2-2; size: many; DNA: TGTGCCATCAGTTTGTCGGGGATCCAAGACACCGGGGAGCTGTTTTTT; CDR3: CAISLSGIQDTGELFF
D: .; V: TRBV5-1; length: 16; J: TRBJ1-2; size: .; DNA: TGCGCCAGCAGCCCTCCTGCACCAGGCACCAACTATGGCTACACCTTC; CDR3: CASSPPAPGTNYGYTF
D: .; V: TRBV4-2; length: 17; J: TRBJ2-7; size: .; DNA: TGTGCCAGCAGCCAAGGTAGGCACAGGGCGGGTTCCTACGAGCAGTACTTC; CDR3: CASSQGRHRAGSYEQYF
D: TRBD2; V: TRBV28; length: 15; J: TRBJ2-7; size: many; DNA: TGTGCCAGCAGTTTATGGGCGGGAGCTTCCTACGAGCAGTACTTC; CDR3: CASSLWAGASYEQYF
D: .; V: TRBV29-1; length: 14; J: TRBJ2-2; size: many; DNA: TGCAGCGTTGACCAGGGGACGAACACCGGGGAGCTGTTTTTT; CDR3: CSVDQGTNTGELFF
D: TRBD1; V: TRBV20-1; length: 13; J: TRBJ2-7; size: few; DNA: TGCAGTGCTACAATGGACAGGGGCTACGAGCAGTACTTC; CDR3: CSATMDRGYEQYF
D: .; V: TRBV20-1; length: 13; J: TRBJ2-1; size: many; DNA: TGCAGTGCTAGAGATGTGGGGAATGGGGAGCAGTTCTTC; CDR3: CSARDVGNGEQFF
D: .; V: TRBV3-1; length: 16; J: TRBJ2-1; size: .; DNA: TGTGCCAGCAAGAACTGGGCGGGTAGCTCCTACAATGAGCAGTTCTTC; CDR3: CASKNWAGSSYNEQFF
D: TRBD2; V: TRBV12-3/TRBV12-4; length: 16; J: TRBJ2-3; size: few; DNA: TGTGCCAGCAGTTTTCTTGTAGCGGGGGGCACAGATACGCAGTATTTT; CDR3: CASSFLVAGGTDTQYF
D: TRBD2; V: TRBV27; length: 12; J: TRBJ2-7; size: few; DNA: TGTGCCGCGGGACTAGCTAGTTACGAGCAGTACTTC; CDR3: CAAGLASYEQYF
D: .; V: TRBV6-2/TRBV6-3; length: 15; J: TRBJ2-2; size: few; DNA: TGTGCCAGCAGTTACAGGACCAGAGACACCGGGGAGCTGTTTTTT; CDR3: CASSYRTRDTGELFF
D: TRBD2; V: TRBV6-5; length: 14; J: TRBJ2-7; size: .; DNA: TGTGCCAGCAGTTCGGGACTAGCGGTCTACGAGCAGTACTTC; CDR3: CASSSGLAVYEQYF
D: .; V: TRBV7-9; length: 13; J: TRBJ2-7; size: many; DNA: TGTGCCAGCAGCTTCGAGACTACGGGGGAGCAGTACTTC; CDR3: CASSFETTGEQYF
D: .; V: TRBV20-1; length: 13; J: TRBJ1-1; size: few; DNA: TGCAGTGCTAGCCCGACGGTGAACACTGAAGCTTTCTTT; CDR3: CSASPTVNTEAFF
D: TRBD1; V: TRBV5-1; length: 15; J: TRBJ2-5; size: many; DNA: TGCGCCAGCAGCTTCACCGGGACAGGGCCAGAGACCCAGTACTTC; CDR3: CASSFTGTGPETQYF
D: .; V: TRBV15; length: 17; J: TRBJ2-3; size: few; DNA: TGTGCCACCAGCAGAGATCGAAGGCTGTCTAAGGGAGATACGCAGTATTTT; CDR3: CATSRDRRLSKGDTQYF
D: .; V: TRBV5-1; length: 14; J: TRBJ2-1; size: .; DNA: TGCGCCAGCAGCGTGGTCGGTGATGGGGATGAGCAGTTCTTC; CDR3: CASSVVGDGDEQFF
D: TRBD2; V: TRBV5-1; length: 16; J: TRBJ2-1; size: few; DNA: TGCGCCAGCAGCTTGATGGCTAGCGGGAACTACAATGAGCAGTTCTTC; CDR3: CASSLMASGNYNEQFF
D: .; V: TRBV27; length: 15; J: TRBJ1-1; size: .; DNA: TGTGCCAGCAGTTTAGGGGTCACCCTGGGCACTGAAGCTTTCTTT; CDR3: CASSLGVTLGTEAFF
D: TRBD2; V: TRBV6-2/TRBV6-3; length: 15; J: TRBJ2-1; size: many; DNA: TGTGCCAGCAGTTACTCTCTAGCGGGAGACAATGAGCAGTTCTTC; CDR3: CASSYSLAGDNEQFF
D: .; V: TRBV7-9; length: 13; J: TRBJ2-3; size: .; DNA: TGTGCCAGCAGCTTAGCGGCCGGGAATACGCAGTATTTT; CDR3: CASSLAAGNTQYF
D: .; V: TRBV5-1; length: 15; J: TRBJ1-4; size: few; DNA: TGCGCCAGCAGCTTGGAAAGGTTCGGTCCGGAAAAACTGTTTTTT; CDR3: CASSLERFGPEKLFF
D: .; V: TRBV10-3; length: 13; J: TRBJ1-3; size: .; DNA: TGTGCCATCAACACAGGCTCTGGAAACACCATATATTTT; CDR3: CAINTGSGNTIYF
D: .; V: TRBV5-5; length: 15; J: TRBJ2-7; size: .; DNA: TGTGCCAGCAGCTTCGGGACGGCGAGGTCCTACGAGCAGTACTTC; CDR3: CASSFGTARSYEQYF
D: .; V: TRBV5-1; length: 14; J: TRBJ1-6; size: many; DNA: TGTGCCAGCAGTTTAGATCGGGATAATTCACCCCTCCACTTT; CDR3: CASSLDRDNSPLHF
D: .; V: TRBV7-2; length: 16; J: TRBJ1-3; size: .; DNA: TGTGCCAGCACCGAAAGCCCGAAGGCGACTGGAAACACCATATATTTT; CDR3: CASTESPKATGNTIYF
D: TRBD2; V: TRBV4-1; length: 16; J: TRBJ2-1; size: many; DNA: TGCGCCAGCAGCCAAGCGCTAGCGGGGGGGATGGGTGAGCAGTTCTTC; CDR3: CASSQALAGGMGEQFF
D: .; V: TRBV12-3/TRBV12-4; length: 16; J: TRBJ2-3; size: few; DNA: TGTGCCAGCAGTTTAGCTAGGCCGATGGGGGCAGATACGCAGTATTTT; CDR3: CASSLARPMGADTQYF
D: .; V: TRBV11-2; length: 14; J: TRBJ1-1; size: many; DNA: TGTGCCAGCAGCTTAGAAGGGGTAGGCACTGAAGCTTTCTTT; CDR3: CASSLEGVGTEAFF
D: .; V: TRBV20-1; length: 16; J: TRBJ2-3; size: .; DNA: TGCAGTGCTAGTGGCCTGCCTGACAGACACACAGATACGCAGTATTTT; CDR3: CSASGLPDRHTDTQYF
D: .; V: TRBV6-1; length: 14; J: TRBJ2-7; size: once; DNA: TGTACCAGCAGCCGGACTTTGGGTACCTACGAGCAGTACTTC; CDR3: CTSSRTLGTYEQYF
D: .; V: TRBV10-2; length: 14; J: TRBJ1-5; size: few; DNA: TGCGCCAGCAGCCTGACAAATAGCAATCAGCCCCAGCATTTT; CDR3: CASSLTNSNQPQHF
D: TRBD2; V: TRBV5-1; length: 15; J: TRBJ2-5; size: many; DNA: TGCGCCAGCAGCGCGTTGGCTAGCGGAAGGGAGACCCAGTACTTC; CDR3: CASSALASGRETQYF
D: TRBD1; V: TRBV13; length: 15; J: TRBJ2-7; size: many; DNA: TGTGCCAGCAGCTATGGGACAGGCTATCGATACGAGCAGTACTTC; CDR3: CASSYGTGYRYEQYF
D: .; V: TRBV9; length: 13; J: TRBJ2-5; size: many; DNA: TGTGCCAGCAGCGGCCCGAACCAAGAGACCCAGTACTTC; CDR3: CASSGPNQETQYF
D: .; V: TRBV20-1; length: 13; J: TRBJ2-4; size: many; DNA: TGCAGTGCTAACCGGCCCCCCGGGGACATTCAGTACTTC; CDR3: CSANRPPGDIQYF
D: TRBD1; V: TRBV20-1; length: 13; J: TRBJ1-2; size: .; DNA: TGCAGTGCTACGGACAGGGGAAAGGGCGGCTACACCTTC; CDR3: CSATDRGKGGYTF
D: .; V: TRBV6-2/TRBV6-3; length: 14; J: TRBJ1-5; size: .; DNA: TGTGCCAGCAGTTACGTCGGTCCCAATCAGCCCCAGCATTTT; CDR3: CASSYVGPNQPQHF
D: .; V: TRBV3-1; length: 17; J: TRBJ2-1; size: few; DNA: TGTGCCAGCAGCCTCGATCTCCGGACACAACATTACAATGAGCAGTTCTTC; CDR3: CASSLDLRTQHYNEQFF
D: TRBD2; V: TRBV27; length: 14; J: TRBJ2-1; size: few; DNA: TGTGCCAGCAGTTTGGGACTAGACGGGAATGAGCAGTTCTTC; CDR3: CASSLGLDGNEQFF
D: .; V: TRBV27; length: 13; J: TRBJ2-1; size: .; DNA: TGTGCCAGCAGTTTAACCTCCGCCAATGAGCAGTTCTTC; CDR3: CASSLTSANEQFF
D: TRBD2; V: TRBV12-3/TRBV12-4; length: 15; J: TRBJ2-5; size: once; DNA: TGTGCCAGCAGTTCTAGCGGGGGGGCGGAAGAGACCCAGTACTTC; CDR3: CASSSSGGAEETQYF
D: .; V: TRBV15; length: 16; J: TRBJ2-5; size: .; DNA: TGTGCCACCAGCAGATCCCCCTTATATGGGCAAGAGACCCAGTACTTC; CDR3: CATSRSPLYGQETQYF
D: TRBD1; V: TRBV29-1; length: 12; J: TRBJ2-7; size: many; DNA: TGCAGCGTAGGGGACAGGGATTACGAGCAGTACTTC; CDR3: CSVGDRDYEQYF